This TCR beta chain was captured by sequencing in a study of blood T cell repertoires in COVID-19. Background on the study: Spain, Italy and the United States supplied samples that represented acute and convalescent COVID-19.

V was clipped by 0 bases and J by 8 bases; unmatched bases: 12. Germline V lookup: CDR1 SGHRS, CDR2 YFSETQ. The CDR3 is 18 amino acids. Assignments of participants to cohorts depended upon their own reported clinical history. Before being deemed recovered, Cohort 3 donors had two negative PCRs, clearance, or symptom resolution. Here immunoSEQ multiplex PCR was the method, and the copy in TCRdb shows in-frame clones only, minus some. The sample carries roughly 260,000 clones, about nine tenths recorded once. This chain joins TRBV5-1 and TRBJ2-1; TRBD1 matches at 12 bases. The clonotype originates from a young woman who had recovered from COVID-19. Sequenced input: PBMCs or T cells enriched from blood (not recorded which). The CDR3 coding sequence is TGCGCCAGCAGCTTGGGGGGACAGGGGGCGATTGTAACCCATGAGCAGTTCTTC. It yields the protein CASSLGGQGAIVTHEQFF.